The entry that follows covers one TCR beta chain sequence. Its antigen specificity is not known. Within one base of it there is no much larger clone, and no base qualities were kept. A patient counted as having stable Graves' hyperthyroidism if no progression to ophthalmopathy occurred over 18 months of follow-up. Hyperthyroidism patients were newly diagnosed, had a disease duration of under 2 months, and were aged 18 to 65 years. Patients with uncontrolled infections, other autoimmune diseases, pregnancy or lactation were excluded. Diagnoses were established on the basis of clinical symptoms, serum thyroxine and TRAb, thyroid ultrasound, and orbital computed tomography. Total RNA was extracted with Trizol reagent, and quality was checked on an Agilent 2100 Bioanalyzer. The TCR beta CDR3 regions were amplified from the RNA transcripts. The TCR CDR3 was subjected to a first round of RT-PCR using the HTBI primer set and the Qiagen OneStep RT-PCR kit. Libraries were constructed in a second round of multiplex PCR, after which size selection and purification were performed. Paired-end sequencing of the libraries was performed with 100 bp reads on an Illumina HiSeq2000. The published analysis was carried out like this. SOAPnuke was used to process the raw data, with reads discarded if the reads contained adapters or uncalled bases, had a mean Phred below 15, or lacked an exact constant-primer or identifier match. High-quality paired reads were merged with COPE v1.2.5, and unique nucleotide sequences were defined as clonotypes. MiTCR v1.1 was used to align clonotypes to the IMGT TRBV, TRBD and TRBJ reference segments. The analysis included only V-J combinations with a frequency above 0.0001, which together covered roughly 99% of the repertoires. A TCS score was defined as the ratio between F50 (clonal expansion) and ExV (chaos), using BLOSUM62-based TCRdist between CDR3 peptides within each V-J. Welch's t-statistics and random forest reduced around 510 V-J features to 13, which were used in a naive Bayes classifier (R e1071). TCRdb reanalyzed the raw reads on its own, using fastp at Q25 for trimming and MiXCR for clone calling, and kept in-frame beta chains. Rows with a matching CDR3 protein are joined into one entry that keeps the most common DNA and genes. These V and J calls derive from TCRdb rather than the authors' analysis. This sample lists under 700,000 distinct CDR3 sequences; just over 45% were detected once. About 7.9% of the sample is in the top ten clones.

The germline V gene sets CDR1 to KGHDR and CDR2 to SFDVKD. Compared with germline, V lacks 7 bases and J lacks 5 bases; bases without a gene match: 8. The CDR3 runs 15 residues from the cysteine to the phenylalanine. CDR3 DNA is the only sequence kept; it has 45 bases, read in frame from the first base. This sample is drawn from a study of T cells in Graves' hyperthyroidism and ophthalmopathy (dated by TCRdb to between 2018 and 2021). A note on the overall study: A discovery cohort of about a hundred patients, 43 with Graves' ophthalmopathy and about 60 with stable Graves' hyperthyroidism, was used to find distinguishing TCR V-J signatures. Whether ophthalmopathy could be predicted prospectively was tested in an independent validation cohort made up of approximately 19 hyperthyroidism patients plus 17 patients who later progressed to ophthalmopathy. The approximately 97 discovery patients were randomly divided into training and test sets at a 7:3 ratio. The study also compared thyroid tissue and blood T-cell repertoires from five or six Graves' hyperthyroidism patients. Once sampling was done, hyperthyroidism patients were given methimazole at a starting dose of 30 mg daily, whereas ophthalmopathy patients were given high-dose intravenous methylprednisolone. TCR Vbeta CDR3 sequencing of 120 to 150 peripheral blood samples (under 45 ophthalmopathy, some 75 hyperthyroidism and 17 progressor patients) is reported in the paper.

What the authors observed across the whole study: Most expanded thyroid clonotypes (frequency above 0.001) were also detected in blood, suggesting blood repertoires may reflect thyroid immune responses. No statistical method was used to fix the sample size in advance, and group allocation was not hidden from the investigators. In cross-validation, a model built on a 13 V-J signature told ophthalmopathy apart from stable hyperthyroidism with approximately 90% sensitivity and approximately 81% specificity, and in testing the same model reached 80%/75%. During validation, the model predicted progression to ophthalmopathy a median of approximately 6.5 months ahead of onset, with more than 60% sensitivity and roughly 72% specificity.

The chain is assembled from TRBV24-1 and TRBJ2-5, with 11 middle bases fitting TRBD1. Sequenced input: peripheral blood or thyroid tissue (not recorded which). This receptor was identified in a woman under 30 with Graves' hyperthyroidism. Donor details come from another sample of the same person, matched by shared clones. The CDR3 corresponds to CATSGTGGMRETQYF. At the DNA level, the sequence is TGTGCCACCAGCGGGACAGGGGGTATGAGGGAGACCCAGTACTTC.